This TCR beta chain was obtained from a study of blood T cell repertoires in COVID-19. Study as a whole: Acute and convalescent COVID-19 samples came from the United States, Italy and Spain. The cDNA or gDNA used as material had been derived from T cells, B-cell-depleted T cells, or PBMCs.

Between the trimmed V and J ends, which lost 4 bases and 4 bases, there was a span of 15 bases. The CDR3 extends over 15 amino acids. CDR1 and CDR2 (germline): SGDLS, YYNGEE. In the study's own analysis: From reference gene primer amplification, estimates of nucleated cell counts were derived. This table comes from immunoSEQ multiplex PCR, and its TCRdb copy is limited to in-frame clones, with some not included. The V and J calls and clone size are taken from that table; D and trimming were inferred from the DNA. The sample shows about 88,000 clones, roughly nine tenths of them seen only once. Seattle-derived patients entered the study during active infection and were followed longitudinally.

The chain uses TRBV9 and TRBJ1-3; D is ambiguous. The specimen sequenced was peripheral blood. This clonotype was obtained from a woman in her sixties with COVID-19, enrolled during active disease. The CDR3 is CASSPRGGKGNTIYF. In DNA, the CDR3 is TGTGCCAGCAGCCCGCGGGGAGGGAAGGGAAACACCATATATTTT.